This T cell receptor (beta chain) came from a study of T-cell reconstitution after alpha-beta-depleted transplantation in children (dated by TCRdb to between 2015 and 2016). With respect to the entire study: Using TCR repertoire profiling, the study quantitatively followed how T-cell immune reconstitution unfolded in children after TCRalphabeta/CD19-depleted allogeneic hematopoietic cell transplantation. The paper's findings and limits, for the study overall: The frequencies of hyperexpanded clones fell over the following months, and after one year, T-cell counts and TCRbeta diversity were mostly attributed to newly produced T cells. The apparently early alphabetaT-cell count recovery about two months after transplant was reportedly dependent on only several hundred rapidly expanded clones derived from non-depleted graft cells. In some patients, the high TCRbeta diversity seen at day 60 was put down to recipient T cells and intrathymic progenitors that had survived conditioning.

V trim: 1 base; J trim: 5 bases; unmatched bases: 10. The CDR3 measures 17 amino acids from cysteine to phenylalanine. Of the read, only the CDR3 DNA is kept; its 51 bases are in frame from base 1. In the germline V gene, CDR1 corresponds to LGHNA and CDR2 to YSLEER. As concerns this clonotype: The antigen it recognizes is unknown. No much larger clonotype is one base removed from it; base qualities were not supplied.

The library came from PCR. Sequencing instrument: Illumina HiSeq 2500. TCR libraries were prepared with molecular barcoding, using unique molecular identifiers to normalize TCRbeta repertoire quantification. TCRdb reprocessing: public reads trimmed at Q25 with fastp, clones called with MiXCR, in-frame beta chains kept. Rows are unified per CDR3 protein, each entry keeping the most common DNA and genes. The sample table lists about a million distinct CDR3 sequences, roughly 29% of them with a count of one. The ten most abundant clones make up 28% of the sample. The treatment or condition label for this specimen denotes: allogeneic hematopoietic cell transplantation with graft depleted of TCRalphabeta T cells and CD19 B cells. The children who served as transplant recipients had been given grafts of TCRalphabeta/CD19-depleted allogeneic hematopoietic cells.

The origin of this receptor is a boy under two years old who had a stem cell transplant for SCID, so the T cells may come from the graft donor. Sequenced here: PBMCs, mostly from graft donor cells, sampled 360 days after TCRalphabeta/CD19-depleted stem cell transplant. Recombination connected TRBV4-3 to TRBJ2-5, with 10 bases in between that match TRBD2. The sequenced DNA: TGCGCCAGCAGCCAAGGTCTAGCGGGGGCCAAGTGGGAGACCCAGTACTTC. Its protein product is CASSQGLAGAKWETQYF.